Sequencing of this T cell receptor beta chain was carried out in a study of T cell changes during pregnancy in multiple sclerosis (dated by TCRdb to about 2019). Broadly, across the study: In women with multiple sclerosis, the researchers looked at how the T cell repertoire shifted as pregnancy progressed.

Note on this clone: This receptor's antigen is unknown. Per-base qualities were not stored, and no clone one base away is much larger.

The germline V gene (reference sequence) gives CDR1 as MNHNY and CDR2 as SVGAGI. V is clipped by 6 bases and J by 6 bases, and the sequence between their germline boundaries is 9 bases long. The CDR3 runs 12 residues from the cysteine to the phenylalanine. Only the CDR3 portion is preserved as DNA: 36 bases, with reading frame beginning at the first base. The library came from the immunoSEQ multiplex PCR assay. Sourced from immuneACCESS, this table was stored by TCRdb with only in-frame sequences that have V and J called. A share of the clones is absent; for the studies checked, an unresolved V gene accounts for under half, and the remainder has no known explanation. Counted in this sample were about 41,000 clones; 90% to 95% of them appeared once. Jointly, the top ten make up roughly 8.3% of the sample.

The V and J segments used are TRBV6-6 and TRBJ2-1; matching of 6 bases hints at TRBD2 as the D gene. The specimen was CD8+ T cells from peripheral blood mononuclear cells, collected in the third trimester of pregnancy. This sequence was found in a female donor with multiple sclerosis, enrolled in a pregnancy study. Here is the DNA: TGTGCCAGCAGACACGGGGGCAATGAGCAGTTCTTC. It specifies CASRHGGNEQFF.